A single sample is the source of the 10 T cell receptor beta chains below, sequenced in a study of CD8 T cells in ankylosing spondylitis. General study results and limits: A TCR beta motif made of fewer than ten highly homologous variants seemed typical of ankylosing spondylitis blood.

Their recognized antigens are unknown. TCRdb reanalysed the 5' RACE reads using MiXCR and keeps one entry per CDR3 protein. The sample comprises 670,000 or so distinct CDR3 sequences, roughly 19% of which are singletons, and approximately 18% rests with the top ten. The sample taken for sequencing was blood, either unsorted or a sorted T cell fraction (not recorded which). The receptors come from a male donor with ankylosing spondylitis.

The gene calls are TRBV5-1 and TRBJ2-7, with D perhaps TRBD1 or TRBD2 (6 bases each). V gave up 4 bases and J gave up 2 bases, with 16 bases separating them. The CDR3 runs 15 residues. In germline, CDR1 is SGHRS, CDR2 YFSETQ. DNA for the CDR3: TGCGCCAGCAGCCTCCAAACAGGGACTCCCTACGAGCAGTACTTC. It specifies CASSLQTGTPYEQYF. Looking up the rest from reference TRBV5-1 and TRBJ2-7 gives the full variable domain: KAGVTQTPRYLIKTRGQQVTLSCSPISGHRSVSWYQQTPGQGLQFLFEYFSETQRNKGNFPGRFSGRQFSNSRSEMNVSTLELGDSALYLCASSLQTGTPYEQYFGPGTRLTVT.

This chain joins TRBV24-1 and TRBJ1-1; 7 bases align to TRBD1. CDR3 length equals 13 residues. The germline gives CDR1 KGHDR, CDR2 SFDVKD. V was clipped by 0 bases and J by 11 bases; unmatched bases: 5. The chain's CDR3 is CATSDLSGGAAFF. CDR3 sequence (DNA): TGTGCCACCAGTGATTTGTCAGGGGGGGCGGCTTTCTTT.

There are many counts of this clonotype. The rearrangement uses TRBV7-3 and TRBJ1-1; weak D call: TRBD1 (5 bases). Trimming stripped 1 base from V and 1 base from J, with 13 bases between. There are 16 residues in the CDR3. Germline CDR1 and CDR2: SGHTA and FQGTGA. The CDR3, as DNA: TGTGCCAGCAGCTTAAAGGCAGGGCCGCCGAACACTGAAGCTTTCTTT. Translation: CASSLKAGPPNTEAFF.

The rearrangement joins TRBV11-2 to TRBJ2-1; tentative D call: TRBD2 (5 bases). Germline V gene sequence: CDR1 SGHAT, CDR2 FQNNGV. With 0 bases removed from V and 4 bases from J, the gap between germline ends came to 28 bases. The CDR3 totals 21 residues. In nucleotides, the CDR3 is TGTGCCAGCAGCTTAGATCTCGCCCGCATGGAGGTTCCCGATCTTTACAATGAGCAGTTCTTC. Protein: CASSLDLARMEVPDLYNEQFF.

V and J are TRBV5-1 and TRBJ2-5; 9 bases line up with TRBD2. J was trimmed by 7 bases and V by 4 bases; bases with no gene match: 14. CDR1 SGHRS and CDR2 YFSETQ come from the germline V gene. The CDR3 loop spans 16 amino acids. The DNA of the CDR3 is TGCGCCAGCAGCCCAATAGCGGGGGAAGGATCAGGGACCCAGTACTTC. Residues: CASSPIAGEGSGTQYF. The variable domain in full, completed from reference TRBV5-1 and TRBJ2-5, reads KAGVTQTPRYLIKTRGQQVTLSCSPISGHRSVSWYQQTPGQGLQFLFEYFSETQRNKGNFPGRFSGRQFSNSRSEMNVSTLELGDSALYLCASSPIAGEGSGTQYFGPGTRLLVL.

This clonotype occurred a few times. The chain combines TRBV12-3 or TRBV12-4 with TRBJ2-7; D ambiguous. Trimming left V 11 bases short and J 2 bases short, with 10 bases between. This CDR3 region has 11 residues. The CDR3 reads CAAGNTYEQYF. The CDR3 DNA reads as TGTGCCGCCGGAAACACCTACGAGCAGTACTTC.

This clonotype was recorded a few times. V is TRBV7-9 and J is TRBJ1-2; D is uncertain. CDR1 and CDR2 from the germline V gene are SEHNR and FQNEAQ (reference sequence). The CDR3 has 13 residues. Trimming removed 5 bases at V and 0 bases at J, with 7 bases between. The CDR3 sequence is CASSLTPNYGYTF. DNA of the CDR3: TGTGCCAGCAGCCTGACACCTAACTATGGCTACACCTTC.

V and J are TRBV20-1 and TRBJ1-2; tentatively, D is TRBD1 (6 bases). V lost 6 bases to trimming and J lost 7 bases, with 12 bases between them. The CDR3 loop spans 11 amino acids. CDR1 is DFQATT and CDR2 is SNEGSKA in the germline V gene (reference sequence). The CDR3 DNA is TGCAGTGCGGAGGCAGGGGCTGGCTACACCTTC. Its protein product is CSAEAGAGYTF.

The chain is built from TRBV3-1 and TRBJ1-2; D gene uncertain. The CDR3 contains 15 residues. Germline CDR1 is LGHDT and CDR2 is YNNKEL (reference sequence). Trimming left V 0 bases short and J 5 bases short, with 13 bases between. The CDR3 region has the DNA TGTGCCAGCAGCCAAGAAGGGCGAGGCTCTTATGGCTACACCTTC. Translation gives CASSQEGRGSYGYTF.

This clonotype was counted between two and nine times. The chain combines TRBV7-9 with TRBJ1-2, with TRBD1 identical over 8 bases. V lost 1 base and J lost 7; bases outside the gene matches: 5. CDR1 is SEHNR and CDR2 is FQNEAQ in the germline V gene (reference sequence). The CDR3 has 14 amino acids. This chain's CDR3 is CASSLGDRNLGYTF. DNA of the CDR3: TGTGCCAGCAGCTTAGGGGACAGGAACCTTGGCTACACCTTC. The full variable domain, in which reference TRBV7-9 and TRBJ1-2 provide the parts outside the CDR3, is DTGVSQNPRHKITKRGQNVTFRCDPISEHNRLYWYRQTLGQGPEFLTYFQNEAQLEKSRLLSDRFSAERPKGSFSTLEIQRTEQGDSAMYLCASSLGDRNLGYTFGSGTRLTVV.